The T cell receptor beta chain under discussion was sequenced for a study of graft-versus-host responses after intestinal transplantation. Overall study context: Anti-thymocyte globulin induction preceded roughly 3 years of tacrolimus and steroid maintenance in all recipients. Study-wide results and limits: Declines in HvG clones occurring early post-transplant were associated with peak circulating GvH clone levels. Those patients showing graft-donor T cell macrochimerism displayed high graft-versus-host to host-versus-graft clonal ratios in allografts. Recipient marrow showed GvH clones, some seen first in ileum or blood.

Points on this clone: Its antigen is still unknown.

Germline loops: CDR1 SGHRS, CDR2 YFSETQ. Trimming pared 0 bases from V and 0 bases from J, leaving 14 bases between. CDR3 length equals 17 residues. Lymphocytes (intraepithelial and lamina propria) were released by processing the graft tissue. TCRdb's copy holds only in-frame clones and misses some; the assay was immunoSEQ multiplex PCR. Among approximately 17,000 clones listed, 75% to 85% were seen once. This chain joins TRBV5-1 and TRBJ2-3, with D hard to call. Sequencing was performed on ileum tissue, taken just under 600 days after intestinal transplantation. This TCR derives from a human patient who received an intestinal transplant, so some T cells may come from the graft donor. CDR3 DNA: TGCGCCAGCAGCTTGGGGGGTGGGGATTCTAGCACAGATACGCAGTATTTT. The encoded protein is CASSLGGGDSSTDTQYF.